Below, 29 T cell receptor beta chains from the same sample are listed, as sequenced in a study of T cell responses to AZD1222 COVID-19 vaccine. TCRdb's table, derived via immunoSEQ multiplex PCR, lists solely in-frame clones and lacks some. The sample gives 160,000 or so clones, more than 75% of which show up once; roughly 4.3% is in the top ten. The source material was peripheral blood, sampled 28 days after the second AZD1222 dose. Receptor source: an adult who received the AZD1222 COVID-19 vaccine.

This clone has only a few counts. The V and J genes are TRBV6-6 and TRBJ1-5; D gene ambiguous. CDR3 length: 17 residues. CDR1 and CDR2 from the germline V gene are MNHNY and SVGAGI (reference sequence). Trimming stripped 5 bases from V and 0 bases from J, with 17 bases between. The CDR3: CASSPSAEGFSNQPQHF. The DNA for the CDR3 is TGTGCCAGCAGTCCCTCGGCGGAGGGCTTTAGCAATCAGCCCCAGCATTTT.

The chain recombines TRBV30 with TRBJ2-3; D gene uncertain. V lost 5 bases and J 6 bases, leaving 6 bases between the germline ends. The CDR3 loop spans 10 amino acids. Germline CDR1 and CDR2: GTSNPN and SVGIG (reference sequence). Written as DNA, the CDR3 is TGTGCCTGGGCGAGGGATACGCAGTATTTT. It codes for CAWARDTQYF.

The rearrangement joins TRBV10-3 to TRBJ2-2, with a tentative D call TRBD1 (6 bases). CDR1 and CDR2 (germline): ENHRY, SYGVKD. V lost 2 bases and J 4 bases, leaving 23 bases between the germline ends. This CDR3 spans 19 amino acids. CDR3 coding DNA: TGTGCCATCAGTGAGGCGTTCGGTCCGGCCAGGGGTTCCACCGGGGAGCTGTTTTTT. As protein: CAISEAFGPARGSTGELFF.

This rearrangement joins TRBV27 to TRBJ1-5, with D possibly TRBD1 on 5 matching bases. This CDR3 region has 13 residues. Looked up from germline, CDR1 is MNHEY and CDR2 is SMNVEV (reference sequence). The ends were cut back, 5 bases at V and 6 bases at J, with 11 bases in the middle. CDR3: CASSPGIFQPQHF. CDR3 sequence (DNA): TGTGCCAGCAGTCCAGGGATTTTTCAGCCCCAGCATTTT.

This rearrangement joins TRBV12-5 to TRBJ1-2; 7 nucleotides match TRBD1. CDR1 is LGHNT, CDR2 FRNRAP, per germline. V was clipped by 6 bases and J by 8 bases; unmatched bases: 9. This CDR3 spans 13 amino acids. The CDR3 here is CASGPQGVWGYTF. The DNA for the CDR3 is TGTGCTAGTGGACCTCAGGGGGTGTGGGGCTACACCTTC.

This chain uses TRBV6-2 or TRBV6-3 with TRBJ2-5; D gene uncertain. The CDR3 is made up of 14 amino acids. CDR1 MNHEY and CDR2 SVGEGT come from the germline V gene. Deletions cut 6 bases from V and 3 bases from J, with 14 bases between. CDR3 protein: CASSPRRREETQYF. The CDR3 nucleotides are TGTGCCAGCAGCCCGAGGCGCCGGGAAGAGACCCAGTACTTC.

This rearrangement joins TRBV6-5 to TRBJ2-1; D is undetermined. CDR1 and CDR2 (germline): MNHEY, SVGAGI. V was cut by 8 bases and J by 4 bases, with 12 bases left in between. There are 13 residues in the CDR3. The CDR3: CASGRSRYNEQFF. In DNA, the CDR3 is TGTGCCAGCGGTCGCTCCAGGTACAATGAGCAGTTCTTC.

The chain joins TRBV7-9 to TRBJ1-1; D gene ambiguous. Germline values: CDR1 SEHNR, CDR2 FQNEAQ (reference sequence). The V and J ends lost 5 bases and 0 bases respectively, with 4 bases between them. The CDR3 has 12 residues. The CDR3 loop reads CASSHMNTEAFF. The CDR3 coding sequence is TGTGCCAGCAGCCACATGAACACTGAAGCTTTCTTT.

The CDR3 region is CATSRGARGVSRDTQYF. For the CDR3, the DNA is TGTGCCACCAGCAGAGGAGCGAGGGGGGTGTCCCGAGATACGCAGTATTTT. The V call is TRBV15, the J call TRBJ2-3, with D perhaps TRBD1 or TRBD2 (6 bases each). CDR3 length: 17 residues. Between the trimmed V and J ends, which lost 1 base and 5 bases, there was a span of 19 bases. Germline V gene sequence: CDR1 LNHNV, CDR2 YYDKDF (reference sequence).

CDR3 coding DNA: TGTGCCTGGAGTGTCTCACACTACGAGCAGTACTTC. Protein: CAWSVSHYEQYF. This chain joins TRBV30 and TRBJ2-7, with D hard to call. Germline V gene lookup returns CDR1 GTSNPN and CDR2 SVGIG (reference sequence). This CDR3 has 12 residues. Trimming took 0 bases from V and 3 from J, leaving 6 bases between them.

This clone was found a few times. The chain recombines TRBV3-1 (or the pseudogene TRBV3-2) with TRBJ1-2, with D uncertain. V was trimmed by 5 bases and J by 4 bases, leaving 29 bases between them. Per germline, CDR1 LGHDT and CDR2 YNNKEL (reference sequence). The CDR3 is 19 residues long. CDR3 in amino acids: CASSGRMLDRPGPAYGYTF. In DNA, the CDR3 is TGTGCCAGCAGCGGGCGGATGCTAGACCGTCCAGGCCCCGCCTATGGCTACACCTTC.

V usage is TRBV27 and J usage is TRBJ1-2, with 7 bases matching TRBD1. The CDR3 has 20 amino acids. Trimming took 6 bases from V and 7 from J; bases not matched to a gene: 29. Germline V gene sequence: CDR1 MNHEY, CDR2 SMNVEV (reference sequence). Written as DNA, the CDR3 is TGTGCCAGCAGACTATTGGGGACCGACTTCCTGGGCACAGGGGCAGGTGGCTACACCTTC. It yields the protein CASRLLGTDFLGTGAGGYTF.

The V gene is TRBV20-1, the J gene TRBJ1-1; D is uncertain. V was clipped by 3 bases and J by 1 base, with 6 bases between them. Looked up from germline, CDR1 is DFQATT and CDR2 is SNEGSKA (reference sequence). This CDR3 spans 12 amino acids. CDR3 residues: CSASPQNTEAFF. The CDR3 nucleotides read TGCAGTGCTAGTCCCCAGAACACTGAAGCTTTCTTT.

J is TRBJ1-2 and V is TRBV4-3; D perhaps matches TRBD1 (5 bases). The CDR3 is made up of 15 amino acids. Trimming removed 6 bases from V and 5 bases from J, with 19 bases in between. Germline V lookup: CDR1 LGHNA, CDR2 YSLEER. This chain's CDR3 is CASRPTGVGSYGYTF. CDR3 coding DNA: TGCGCCAGCAGACCCACGGGGGTCGGTTCTTATGGCTACACCTTC.

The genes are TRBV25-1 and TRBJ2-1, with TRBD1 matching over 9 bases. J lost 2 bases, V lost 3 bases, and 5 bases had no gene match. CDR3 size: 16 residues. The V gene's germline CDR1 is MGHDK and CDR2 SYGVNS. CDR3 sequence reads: CASSDLGDRAYNEQFF. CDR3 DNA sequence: TGTGCCAGCAGTGACCTGGGGGACAGGGCCTACAATGAGCAGTTCTTC. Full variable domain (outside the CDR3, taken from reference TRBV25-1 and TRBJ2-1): EADIYQTPRYLVIGTGKKITLECSQTMGHDKMYWYQQDPGMELHLIHYSYGVNSTEKGDLSSESTVSRIRTEHFPLTLESARPSHTSQYLCASSDLGDRAYNEQFFGPGTRLTVL.

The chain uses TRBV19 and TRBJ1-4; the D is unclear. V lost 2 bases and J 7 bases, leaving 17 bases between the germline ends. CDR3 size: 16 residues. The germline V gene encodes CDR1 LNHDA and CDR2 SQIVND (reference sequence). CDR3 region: CASSIFAGGASEKLFF. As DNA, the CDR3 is TGTGCCAGTAGTATATTTGCCGGCGGCGCGTCTGAAAAACTGTTTTTT. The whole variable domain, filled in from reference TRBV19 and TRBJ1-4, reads DGGITQSPKYLFRKEGQNVTLSCEQNLNHDAMYWYRQDPGQGLRLIYYSQIVNDFQKGDIAEGYSVSREKKESFPLTVTSAQKNPTAFYLCASSIFAGGASEKLFFGSGTQLSVL.

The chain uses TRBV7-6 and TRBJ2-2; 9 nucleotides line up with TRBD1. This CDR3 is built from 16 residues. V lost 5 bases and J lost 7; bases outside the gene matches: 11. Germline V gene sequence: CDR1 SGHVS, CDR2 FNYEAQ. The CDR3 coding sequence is TGTGCCAGCAGCCGTGCCCGGGACAGGGCCGGCGGGGAGCTGTTTTTT. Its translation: CASSRARDRAGGELFF.

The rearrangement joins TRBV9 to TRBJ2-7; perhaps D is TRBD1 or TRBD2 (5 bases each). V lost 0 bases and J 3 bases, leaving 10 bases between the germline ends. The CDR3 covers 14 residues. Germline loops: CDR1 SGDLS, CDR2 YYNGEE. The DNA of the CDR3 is TGTGCCAGCAGCGTAGGGGGACGATACTACGAGCAGTACTTC. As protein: CASSVGGRYYEQYF.

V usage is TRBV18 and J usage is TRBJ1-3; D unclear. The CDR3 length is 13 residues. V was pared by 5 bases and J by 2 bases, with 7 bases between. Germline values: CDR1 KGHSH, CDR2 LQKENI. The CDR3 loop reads CASSAPPGNTIYF. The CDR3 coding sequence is TGTGCCAGCTCAGCCCCCCCTGGAAACACCATATATTTT.

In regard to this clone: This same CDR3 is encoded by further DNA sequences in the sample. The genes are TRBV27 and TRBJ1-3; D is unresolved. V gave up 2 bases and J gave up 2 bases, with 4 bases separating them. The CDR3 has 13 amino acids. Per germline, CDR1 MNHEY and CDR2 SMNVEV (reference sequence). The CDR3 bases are TGTGCCAGCAGTTTAGGTCCTGGAAACACCATATATTTT. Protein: CASSLGPGNTIYF.

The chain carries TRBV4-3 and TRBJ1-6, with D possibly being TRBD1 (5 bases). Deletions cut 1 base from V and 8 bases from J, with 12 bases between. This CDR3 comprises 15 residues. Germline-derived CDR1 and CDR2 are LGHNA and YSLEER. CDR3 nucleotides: TGCGCCAGCAGCCAAGGGTCGCAGGGAGATTCACCCCTCCACTTT. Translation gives CASSQGSQGDSPLHF.

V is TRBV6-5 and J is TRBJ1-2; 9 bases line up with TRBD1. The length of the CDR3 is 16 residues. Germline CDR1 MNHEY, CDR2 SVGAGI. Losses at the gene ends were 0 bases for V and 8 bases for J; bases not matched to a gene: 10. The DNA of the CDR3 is TGTGCCAGCAGTTACTCGGAGACAGGGGGGCCCAGCGGCTACACCTTC. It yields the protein CASSYSETGGPSGYTF.

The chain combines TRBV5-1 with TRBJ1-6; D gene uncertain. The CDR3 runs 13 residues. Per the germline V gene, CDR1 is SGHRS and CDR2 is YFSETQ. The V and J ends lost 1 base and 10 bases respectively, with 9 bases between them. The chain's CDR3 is CASSLNSDSPLHF. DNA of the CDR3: TGCGCCAGCAGCTTGAACAGCGACTCACCCCTCCACTTT.

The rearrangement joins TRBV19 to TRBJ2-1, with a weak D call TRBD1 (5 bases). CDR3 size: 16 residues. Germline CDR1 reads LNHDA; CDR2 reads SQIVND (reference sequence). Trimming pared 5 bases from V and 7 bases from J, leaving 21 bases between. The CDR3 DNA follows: TGTGCCAGTAGTTCGTACGGAACAGGTTTACCGAATGAGCAGTTCTTC. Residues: CASSSYGTGLPNEQFF. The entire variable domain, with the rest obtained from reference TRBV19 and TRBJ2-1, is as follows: DGGITQSPKYLFRKEGQNVTLSCEQNLNHDAMYWYRQDPGQGLRLIYYSQIVNDFQKGDIAEGYSVSREKKESFPLTVTSAQKNPTAFYLCASSSYGTGLPNEQFFGPGTRLTVL.

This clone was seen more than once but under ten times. The CDR3 is CSAWDSLNTEAFF. DNA of the CDR3: TGCAGCGCCTGGGACTCCCTCAACACTGAAGCTTTCTTT. V and J are TRBV29-1 and TRBJ1-1, with D perhaps matching TRBD1 (5 bases). Germline assignment: CDR1 SQVTM and CDR2 ANQGSEA. Trimming took 7 bases from V and 2 from J, leaving 14 bases between them. The CDR3 is made up of 13 amino acids.

The CDR3 nucleotides are TGTGCCAGCGAGACCAGGGTTTCACTGAACACTGAAGCTTTCTTT. Protein product: CASETRVSLNTEAFF. The V and J genes are TRBV6-5 and TRBJ1-1, with D possibly being TRBD1 (5 bases). This CDR3 spans 15 amino acids. The V and J ends lost 8 bases and 0 bases respectively, with 16 bases between them. CDR1 is MNHEY, CDR2 SVGAGI, per germline.

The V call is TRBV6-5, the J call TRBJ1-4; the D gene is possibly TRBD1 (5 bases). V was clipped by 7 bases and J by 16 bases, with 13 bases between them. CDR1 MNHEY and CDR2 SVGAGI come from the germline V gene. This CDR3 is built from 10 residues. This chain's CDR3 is CASTKGDRFF. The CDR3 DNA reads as TGTGCCAGCACCAAGGGAGACAGGTTTTTT.

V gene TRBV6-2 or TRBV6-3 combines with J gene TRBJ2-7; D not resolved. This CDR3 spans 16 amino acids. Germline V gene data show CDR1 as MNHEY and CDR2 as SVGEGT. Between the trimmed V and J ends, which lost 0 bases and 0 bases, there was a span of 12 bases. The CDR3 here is CASSYSIARSSYEQYF. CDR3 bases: TGTGCCAGCAGTTACTCGATAGCCAGGAGCTCCTACGAGCAGTACTTC.

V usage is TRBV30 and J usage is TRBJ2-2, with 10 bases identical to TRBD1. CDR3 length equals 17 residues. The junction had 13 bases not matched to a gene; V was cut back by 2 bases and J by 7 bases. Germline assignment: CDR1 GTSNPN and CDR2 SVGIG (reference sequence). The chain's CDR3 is CAWSRRGTGATSGELFF. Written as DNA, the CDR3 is TGTGCCTGGAGTAGACGCGGGACAGGGGCCACGAGCGGGGAGCTGTTTTTT.